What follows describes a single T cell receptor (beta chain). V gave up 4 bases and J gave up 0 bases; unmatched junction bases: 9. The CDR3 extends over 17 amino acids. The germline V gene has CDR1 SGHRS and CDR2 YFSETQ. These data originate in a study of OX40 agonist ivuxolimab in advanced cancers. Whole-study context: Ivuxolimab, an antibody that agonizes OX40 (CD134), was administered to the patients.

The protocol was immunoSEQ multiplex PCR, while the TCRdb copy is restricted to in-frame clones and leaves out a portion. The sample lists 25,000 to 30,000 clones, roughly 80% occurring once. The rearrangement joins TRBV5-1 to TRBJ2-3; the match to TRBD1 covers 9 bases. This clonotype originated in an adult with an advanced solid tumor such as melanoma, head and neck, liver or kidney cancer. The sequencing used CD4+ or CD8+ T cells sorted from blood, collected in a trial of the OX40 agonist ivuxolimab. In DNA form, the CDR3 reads TGCGCCAGCAGCAAGGGGACAGGGACTTCTAGCACAGATACGCAGTATTTT. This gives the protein CASSKGTGTSSTDTQYF.